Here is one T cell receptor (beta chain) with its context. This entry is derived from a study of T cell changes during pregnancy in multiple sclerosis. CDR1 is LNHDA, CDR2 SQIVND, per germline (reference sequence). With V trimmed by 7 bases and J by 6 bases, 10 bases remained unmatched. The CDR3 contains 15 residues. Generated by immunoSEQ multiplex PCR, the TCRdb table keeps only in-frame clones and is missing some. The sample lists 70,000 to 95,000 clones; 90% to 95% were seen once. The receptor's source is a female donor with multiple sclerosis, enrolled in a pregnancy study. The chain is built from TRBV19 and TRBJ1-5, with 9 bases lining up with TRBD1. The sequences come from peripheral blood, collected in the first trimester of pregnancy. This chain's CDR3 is CASTPTGGESQPQHF. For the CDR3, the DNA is TGTGCCAGTACCCCGACAGGGGGAGAATCTCAGCCCCAGCATTTT.